This passage covers 29 T cell receptor beta chains from one sample sequenced in a study of T cell responses to AZD1222 COVID-19 vaccine. Assay: immunoSEQ multiplex PCR; the TCRdb copy retains only in-frame clones and omits some. The table includes 150,000 to 200,000 clones, roughly nine tenths detected once. The sample consisted of peripheral blood, taken on day 0 of AZD1222 vaccination. These TCRs come from an adult in good health.

CDR3 region: CASSVPFSGGDSYEQYF. The CDR3 bases are TGTGCCAGCAGTGTCCCTTTTAGCGGGGGAGACTCCTACGAGCAGTACTTC. This sequence joins TRBV2 and TRBJ2-7; TRBD2 matches at 9 bases. CDR1 SNHLY and CDR2 FYNNEI come from the germline V gene. The V and J ends lost 4 bases and 0 bases, in that order; junction bases with no gene match: 10. The CDR3 spans 17 residues. The variable domain in full, with the rest retrieved from reference TRBV2 and TRBJ2-7, is EPEVTQTPSHQVTQMGQEVILRCVPISNHLYFYWYRQILGQKVEFLVSFYNNEISEKSEIFDDQFSVERPDGSNFTLKIRSTKLEDSAMYFCASSVPFSGGDSYEQYFGPGTRLTVT.

This chain uses TRBV5-6 with TRBJ2-5; D is uncertain. Germline V gene data show CDR1 as SGHDT and CDR2 as YYEEEE. The length of the CDR3 is 13 residues. Between the trimmed V and J ends, which lost 3 bases and 3 bases, there was a span of 9 bases. DNA of the CDR3: TGTGCCAGCAGCTCAAGTCGGAAAGAGACCCAGTACTTC. This gives the protein CASSSSRKETQYF.

J is TRBJ1-2 and V is TRBV27; perhaps TRBD1 as D (5 bases). The CDR3 has 18 residues. The V gene's germline CDR1 is MNHEY and CDR2 SMNVEV (reference sequence). Trimming left V 2 bases short and J 4 bases short, with 23 bases between. The CDR3 DNA is TGTGCCAGCAGTTTACGGGAGGTATCCGGGGCCTTTGGCTATGGCTACACCTTC. Its protein product is CASSLREVSGAFGYGYTF.

This rearrangement joins TRBV29-1 to TRBJ2-1, with a tentative D call TRBD2 (6 bases). The V and J ends lost 7 bases and 4 bases respectively, with 14 bases between them. CDR1 is SQVTM, CDR2 ANQGSEA, per germline. The CDR3 consists of 13 residues. CDR3 in amino acids: CSGLGGVYNEQFF. CDR3 DNA sequence: TGCAGCGGCCTCGGCGGGGTATACAATGAGCAGTTCTTC.

The genes are TRBV30 and TRBJ1-2, with a tentative D call TRBD1 (6 bases). The germline V gene encodes CDR1 GTSNPN and CDR2 SVGIG (reference sequence). The CDR3 is made up of 12 amino acids. Trimming stripped 4 bases from V and 4 bases from J, with 10 bases between. CDR3: CAWTGAGYGYTF. The CDR3 DNA sequence: TGTGCCTGGACGGGGGCCGGCTATGGCTACACCTTC.

The J gene is TRBJ2-2, the V gene TRBV30; 7 bases are a match to TRBD2. V lost 3 bases, J lost 0 bases, and 7 bases stayed unmatched. The germline V gene encodes CDR1 GTSNPN and CDR2 SVGIG (reference sequence). CDR3 length: 16 residues. The CDR3 reads CAWSQVGLANTGELFF. CDR3 bases: TGTGCCTGGAGCCAGGTAGGACTAGCGAACACCGGGGAGCTGTTTTTT.

V gene TRBV19 combines with J gene TRBJ2-7; 11 bases match TRBD2. There are 19 residues in the CDR3. Germline V gene lookup returns CDR1 LNHDA and CDR2 SQIVND (reference sequence). J gave up 2 bases and V 5 bases, and 17 bases lay outside the gene matches. CDR3 protein: CASSGIRDSTSGSPYEQYF. CDR3 nucleotides: TGTGCCAGTAGTGGCATCCGGGACAGCACTAGCGGGAGCCCCTACGAGCAGTACTTC.

This chain uses TRBV19 with TRBJ1-4, with D perhaps matching TRBD1 (5 bases). The CDR3 length is 16 residues. Germline values: CDR1 LNHDA, CDR2 SQIVND (reference sequence). The ends were cut back, 4 bases at V and 8 bases at J, with 20 bases in the middle. CDR3 DNA: TGTGCCAGTAGTAAGACAGACTTACTCCGAGAGGAAAAACTGTTTTTT. Translation gives CASSKTDLLREEKLFF.

This sequence joins TRBV28 and TRBJ1-5; a possible D gene is TRBD1 (6 bases). Germline-derived CDR1 and CDR2 are MDHEN and SYDVKM. Trimming stripped 2 bases from V and 7 bases from J, with 18 bases between. The length of the CDR3 is 16 residues. Here the CDR3 reads CASSLNGQRQGQPQHF. CDR3 nucleotide sequence: TGTGCCAGCAGTTTAAACGGACAACGGCAGGGGCAGCCCCAGCATTTT.

The chain couples TRBV5-8 to TRBJ2-3; perhaps TRBD1 as D (6 bases). Germline lookup yields CDR1 SGHTS and CDR2 YDEGEE. This CDR3 is built from 14 residues. Trimming took off 2 bases at V and 6 bases at J, with 13 bases between the two ends. The CDR3: CASSFGQGFDTQYF. For the CDR3, the DNA is TGTGCCAGCAGCTTTGGGCAGGGGTTTGATACGCAGTATTTT.

V and J are TRBV6-2 or TRBV6-3 and TRBJ1-1; 9 bases fit TRBD1. The CDR3 covers 14 residues. Germline values: CDR1 MNHEY, CDR2 SVGEGT. The J segment lost 3 bases and the V segment lost 5 bases, leaving 4 bases of the junction unmatched. The CDR3 here is CASSAWTGDTEAFF. The CDR3 DNA is TGTGCCAGCAGTGCCTGGACAGGGGACACTGAAGCTTTCTTT.

This sequence joins TRBV7-6 and TRBJ2-1; possibly TRBD2 for D (5 bases). Germline CDR1 SGHVS, CDR2 FNYEAQ. The CDR3 is 15 amino acids. V was pared by 1 base and J by 6 bases, with 13 bases between. The CDR3 spells CASSLEFIGVNEQFF. CDR3 DNA: TGTGCCAGCAGCTTAGAGTTTATCGGGGTCAATGAGCAGTTCTTC.

This chain uses TRBV7-3 with TRBJ1-2; D may be TRBD1 (5 bases). V shed 8 bases and J shed 0 bases, with 13 bases lying between them. This CDR3 has 14 amino acids. Germline V CDR1 and CDR2: SGHTA, FQGTGA. This chain's CDR3 is CASGGTLANYGYTF. CDR3 in DNA: TGTGCCAGCGGCGGGACCTTAGCTAACTATGGCTACACCTTC.

The CDR3 here is CASSLVAGDGYTF. Here the CDR3 DNA reads TGTGCCAGCAGCTTAGTGGCAGGGGATGGCTACACCTTC. J is TRBJ1-2 and V is TRBV7-9; a weak D match, TRBD1 (6 bases). The ends were cut back, 1 base at V and 6 bases at J, with 9 bases in the middle. The germline V gene encodes CDR1 SEHNR and CDR2 FQNEAQ (reference sequence). CDR3 length equals 13 residues.

This clone was seen just once. The chain employs TRBV3-1 (or the pseudogene TRBV3-2) and TRBJ1-3; TRBD1 aligns across 7 bases. Germline CDR1 is LGHDT and CDR2 is YNNKEL (reference sequence). The J segment lost 4 bases and the V segment lost 6 bases, leaving 3 bases of the junction unmatched. The CDR3 is made up of 13 amino acids. The CDR3 bases are TGTGCCAGCAGGCCGACAGGGGGAAACACCATATATTTT. Its protein product is CASRPTGGNTIYF.

The rearrangement uses TRBV11-3 and TRBJ2-1, with D perhaps given as TRBD1 or TRBD2 (5 bases each). The V end was cut by 2 bases, the J end by 7 bases, with 15 bases between. The CDR3 extends over 15 amino acids. The V gene's germline CDR1 is SGHNT and CDR2 YENEEA. In DNA form, the CDR3 reads TGTGCCAGCAGCTTACGAGCGGTTGGGGGTAATGAGCAGTTCTTC. Translating gives CASSLRAVGGNEQFF.

V is TRBV5-4 and J is TRBJ1-1, with unresolved D. The CDR3 length is 14 residues. Germline V gene sequence: CDR1 SGHNT, CDR2 YYREEE (reference sequence). V lost 0 bases and J 4 bases, leaving 10 bases between the germline ends. CDR3 nucleotide sequence: TGTGCCAGCAGCTTGGGGCCCTGGAGCACTGAAGCTTTCTTT. It encodes CASSLGPWSTEAFF.

The V gene is TRBV19, the J gene TRBJ1-2, with TRBD1 identical over 9 bases. J was trimmed by 8 bases and V by 7 bases; bases with no gene match: 8. This CDR3 region has 13 residues. The germline gives CDR1 LNHDA, CDR2 SQIVND (reference sequence). CDR3 sequence (DNA): TGTGCCAGTACCCGCAGGACAGGGGACGGCTACACCTTC. Its translation: CASTRRTGDGYTF. Supplemented by reference TRBV19 and TRBJ1-2, the full variable domain reads DGGITQSPKYLFRKEGQNVTLSCEQNLNHDAMYWYRQDPGQGLRLIYYSQIVNDFQKGDIAEGYSVSREKKESFPLTVTSAQKNPTAFYLCASTRRTGDGYTFGSGTRLTVV.

The DNA of the CDR3 is TGTGCCAGCAGCCCAATTGGGTCCCAGAGCTCCTACAATGAGCAGTTCTTC. Protein product: CASSPIGSQSSYNEQFF. The chain is built from TRBV28 and TRBJ2-1; no firm D call. CDR3 length: 17 amino acids. Germline V gives CDR1 MDHEN, CDR2 SYDVKM. V was clipped by 6 bases and J by 0 bases, with 18 bases between them.

The chain recombines TRBV28 with TRBJ2-2, with a weak D call TRBD1 (6 bases). The germline V and J ends were trimmed by 3 bases and 2 bases, with 19 bases remaining between them. The germline gives CDR1 MDHEN, CDR2 SYDVKM. The CDR3 runs to 18 residues. The CDR3 nucleotides read TGTGCCAGCAGTTTCCCCGCGCGAGACAGGCACAACACCGGGGAGCTGTTTTTT. This translates into CASSFPARDRHNTGELFF.

This chain connects TRBV5-1 to TRBJ2-1; maybe TRBD1 (8 bases). V was clipped by 0 bases and J by 0 bases, with 16 bases between them. Per germline, CDR1 SGHRS and CDR2 YFSETQ. The CDR3 totals 18 residues. In nucleotides, the CDR3 is TGCGCCAGCAGCTTGGAAACAGGGGGGGTTAGCTCCTACAATGAGCAGTTCTTC. This sequence encodes CASSLETGGVSSYNEQFF.

V is TRBV5-1 and J is TRBJ2-2, with unresolved D. V was trimmed by 6 bases and J by 2 bases, leaving 5 bases between them. The CDR3 runs 12 residues. Germline V gene lookup returns CDR1 SGHRS and CDR2 YFSETQ. In DNA, the CDR3 is TGCGCCAGCACCCTTAACACCGGGGAGCTGTTTTTT. Protein product: CASTLNTGELFF.

V gene TRBV19 combines with J gene TRBJ1-2; 10 bases line up with TRBD1. Per germline, CDR1 LNHDA and CDR2 SQIVND (reference sequence). This CDR3 comprises 12 residues. After removal of 9 bases from V and 6 bases from J, the junction contained 4 bases not matched to a gene. For the CDR3, the DNA is TGTGCCAGCGCGACAGGGGGCAATGGCTACACCTTC. It yields the protein CASATGGNGYTF.

The chain carries TRBV7-9 and TRBJ2-7; D is undetermined. The CDR3 is made up of 13 amino acids. The V gene's germline CDR1 is SEHNR and CDR2 FQNEAQ (reference sequence). The V gene lost 5 bases and the J gene lost 2 bases, with 10 bases spanning the gap. CDR3 sequence (DNA): TGTGCCAGCAGCCCTGCGTCCGCCTACGAGCAGTACTTC. Protein: CASSPASAYEQYF.

This chain connects TRBV29-1 to TRBJ2-3; D not resolved. Trimming shortened V by 2 bases and J by 14 bases, and 14 bases separated the two germline ends. Germline-derived CDR1 and CDR2 are SQVTM and ANQGSEA. The length of the CDR3 is 11 residues. In nucleotides, the CDR3 is TGCAGCGTTGAACTCGTTCCCGGGCGGTATTTT. This gives the protein CSVELVPGRYF.

The genes are TRBV3-1 (or the pseudogene TRBV3-2) and TRBJ1-1; no firm D call. CDR3 length: 12 residues. Trimming took off 1 base at V and 6 bases at J, with 6 bases between the two ends. The germline V gene encodes CDR1 LGHDT and CDR2 YNNKEL (reference sequence). CDR3 loop: CASSQVSSEAFF. The CDR3 region has the DNA TGTGCCAGCAGCCAAGTATCATCTGAAGCTTTCTTT.

This chain uses TRBV28 with TRBJ1-5, with unresolved D. CDR1 and CDR2 from the germline V gene are MDHEN and SYDVKM. This CDR3 is 13 amino acids long. Trimming took 7 bases from V and 0 from J, leaving 7 bases between them. CDR3 residues: CASKIHSNQPQHF. CDR3 nucleotides: TGTGCCAGCAAGATCCATAGCAATCAGCCCCAGCATTTT.

The rearrangement joins TRBV4-2 to TRBJ1-1, with D maybe TRBD1 (5 bases). The CDR3 runs 16 residues. The germline V and J ends were trimmed by 3 bases and 4 bases, with 18 bases remaining between them. Germline assignment: CDR1 LGHNA and CDR2 YNFKEQ. The CDR3 DNA reads TGTGCCAGCAGCCAGTATAGCAGGGTTGAGCGCACTGAAGCTTTCTTT. Its protein product is CASSQYSRVERTEAFF.

This chain uses TRBV11-2 with TRBJ1-6, with D unresolved. CDR1 is SGHAT, CDR2 FQNNGV, per germline. The CDR3 contains 16 residues. V gave up 2 bases and J gave up 1 base, with 9 bases separating them. The DNA for the CDR3 is TGTGCCAGCAGCTTAAATCTGGGGTCCTATAATTCACCCCTCCACTTT. Amino acids: CASSLNLGSYNSPLHF.